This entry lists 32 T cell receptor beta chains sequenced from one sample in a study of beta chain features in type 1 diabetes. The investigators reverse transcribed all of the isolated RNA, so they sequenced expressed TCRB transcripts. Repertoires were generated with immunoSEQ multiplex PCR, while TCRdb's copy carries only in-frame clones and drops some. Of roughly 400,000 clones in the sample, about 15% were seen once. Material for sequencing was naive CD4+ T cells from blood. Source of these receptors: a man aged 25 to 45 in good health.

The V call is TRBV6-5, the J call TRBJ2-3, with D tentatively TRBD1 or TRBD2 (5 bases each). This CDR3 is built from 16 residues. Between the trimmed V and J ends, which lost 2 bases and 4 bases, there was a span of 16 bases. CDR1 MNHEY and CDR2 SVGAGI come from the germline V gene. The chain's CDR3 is CASSYGQGVVADTQYF. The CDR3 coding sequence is TGTGCCAGCAGTTACGGTCAGGGAGTGGTGGCAGATACGCAGTATTTT.

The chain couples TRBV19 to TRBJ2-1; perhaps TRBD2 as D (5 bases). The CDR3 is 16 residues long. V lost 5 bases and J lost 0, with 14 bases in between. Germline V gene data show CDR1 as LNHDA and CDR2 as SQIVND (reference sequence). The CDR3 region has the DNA TGTGCCAGTAGTTTGGCTACTAGAAGCTCCTACAATGAGCAGTTCTTC. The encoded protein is CASSLATRSSYNEQFF.

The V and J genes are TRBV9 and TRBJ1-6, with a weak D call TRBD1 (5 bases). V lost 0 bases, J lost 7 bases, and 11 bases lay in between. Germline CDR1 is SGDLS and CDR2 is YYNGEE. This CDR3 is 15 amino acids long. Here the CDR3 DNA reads TGTGCCAGCAGCGTAGTGGGGGGAGCCAATTCACCCCTCCACTTT. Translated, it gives CASSVVGGANSPLHF. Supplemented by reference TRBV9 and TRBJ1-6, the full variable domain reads DSGVTQTPKHLITATGQRVTLRCSPRSGDLSVYWYQQSLDQGLQFLIQYYNGEERAKGNILERFSAQQFPDLHSELNLSSLELGDSALYFCASSVVGGANSPLHFGNGTRLTVT.

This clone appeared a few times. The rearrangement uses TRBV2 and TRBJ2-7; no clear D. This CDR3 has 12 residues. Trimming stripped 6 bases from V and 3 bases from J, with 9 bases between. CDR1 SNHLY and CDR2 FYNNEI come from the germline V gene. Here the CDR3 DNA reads TGTGCCAGCAGCGCGCTAGGCTACGAGCAGTACGTC. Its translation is CASSALGYEQYV.

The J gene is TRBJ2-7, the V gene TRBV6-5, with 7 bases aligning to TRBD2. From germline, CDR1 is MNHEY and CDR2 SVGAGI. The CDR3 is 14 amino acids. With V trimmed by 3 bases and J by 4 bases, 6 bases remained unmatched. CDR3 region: CASSYSRGFYEQYV. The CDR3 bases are TGTGCCAGCAGTTATTCGCGGGGGTTTTACGAGCAGTACGTC.

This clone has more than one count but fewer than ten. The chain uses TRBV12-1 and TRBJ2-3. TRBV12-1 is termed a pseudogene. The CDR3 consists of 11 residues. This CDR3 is CASSFDDTQYF. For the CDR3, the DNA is TGTGCCAGCAGCTTTGATGATACGCAGTATTTT.

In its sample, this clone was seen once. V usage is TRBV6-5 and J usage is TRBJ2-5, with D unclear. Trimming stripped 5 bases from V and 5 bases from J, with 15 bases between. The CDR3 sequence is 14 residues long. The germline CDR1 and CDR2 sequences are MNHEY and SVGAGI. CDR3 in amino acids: CASSEVVAGETQYF. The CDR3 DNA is TGTGCCAGCAGTGAAGTGGTAGCCGGGGAGACCCAGTACTTC.

The CDR3 DNA sequence: TGTGCCGGGGACCTCAAGGGTAACTATGGCTACACCTTC. It is translated as CAGDLKGNYGYTF. The gene calls are TRBV30 and TRBJ1-2, with a weak D call TRBD1 (5 bases). The CDR3 has 13 amino acids. V gave up 8 bases and J gave up 1 base, with 14 bases separating them. Germline CDR1 reads GTSNPN; CDR2 reads SVGIG (reference sequence). Combining the CDR3 with reference TRBV30 and TRBJ1-2 gives the whole variable domain SQTIHQWPATLVQPVGSPLSLECTVEGTSNPNLYWYRQAAGRGLQLLFYSVGIGQISSEVPQNLSASRPQDRQFILSSKKLLLSDSGFYLCAGDLKGNYGYTFGSGTRLTVV.

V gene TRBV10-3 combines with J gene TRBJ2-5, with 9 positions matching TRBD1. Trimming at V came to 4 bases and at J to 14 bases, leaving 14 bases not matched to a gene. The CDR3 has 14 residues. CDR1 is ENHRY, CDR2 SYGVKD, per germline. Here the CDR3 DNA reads TGTGCCATCAGTGGAGGGACAGGGAGCAAGGGGGTCTACTTC. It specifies CAISGGTGSKGVYF.

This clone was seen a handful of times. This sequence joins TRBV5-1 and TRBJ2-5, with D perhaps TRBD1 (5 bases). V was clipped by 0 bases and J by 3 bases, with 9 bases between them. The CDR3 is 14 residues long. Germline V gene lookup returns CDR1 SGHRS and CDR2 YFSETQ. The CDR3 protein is CASSLVAGKETQYF. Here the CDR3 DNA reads TGCGCCAGCAGCTTGGTTGCAGGGAAAGAGACCCAGTACTTC.

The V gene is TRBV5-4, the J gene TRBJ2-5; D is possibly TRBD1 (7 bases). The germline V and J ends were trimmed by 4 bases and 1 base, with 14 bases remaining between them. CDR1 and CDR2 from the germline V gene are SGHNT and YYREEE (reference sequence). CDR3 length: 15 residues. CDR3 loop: CASSGGTVLQETQYF. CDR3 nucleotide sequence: TGTGCCAGCAGCGGGGGGACAGTCCTCCAAGAGACCCAGTACTTC.

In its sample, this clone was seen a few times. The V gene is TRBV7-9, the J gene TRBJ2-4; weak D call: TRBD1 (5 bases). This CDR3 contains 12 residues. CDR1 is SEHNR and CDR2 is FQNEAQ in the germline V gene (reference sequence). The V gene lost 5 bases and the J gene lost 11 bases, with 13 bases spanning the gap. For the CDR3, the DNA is TGTGCCAGCAGCGTCCTCGACAGAGTTCAGTACTTC. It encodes CASSVLDRVQYF.

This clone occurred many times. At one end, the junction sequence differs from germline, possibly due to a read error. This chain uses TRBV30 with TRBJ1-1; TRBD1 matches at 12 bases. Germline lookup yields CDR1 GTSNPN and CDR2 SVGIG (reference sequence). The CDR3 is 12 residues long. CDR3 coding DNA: TGTGCCTGGAGTACGGCCGGGACAGGGGGCTGCTTT. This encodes CAWSTAGTGGCF. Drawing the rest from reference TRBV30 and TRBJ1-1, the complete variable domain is SQTIHQWPATLVQPVGSPLSLECTVEGTSNPNLYWYRQAAGRGLQLLFYSVGIGQISSEVPQNLSASRPQDRQFILSSKKLLLSDSGFYLCAWSTAGTGGCFGQGTRLTVV.

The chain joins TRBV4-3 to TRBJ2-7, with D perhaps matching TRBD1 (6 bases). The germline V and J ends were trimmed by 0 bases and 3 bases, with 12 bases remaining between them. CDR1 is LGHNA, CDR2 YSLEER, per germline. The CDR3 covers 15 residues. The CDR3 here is CASSQDQDSFYEQYF. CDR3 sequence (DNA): TGCGCCAGCAGCCAAGATCAGGACAGTTTCTACGAGCAGTACTTC.

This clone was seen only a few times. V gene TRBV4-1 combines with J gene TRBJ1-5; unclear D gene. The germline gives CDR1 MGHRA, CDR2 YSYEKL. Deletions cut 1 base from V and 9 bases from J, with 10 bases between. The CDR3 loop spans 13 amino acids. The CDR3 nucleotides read TGCGCCAGCAGCCAAGCTGACTTTTTGCCCCAGCATTTT. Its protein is CASSQADFLPQHF.

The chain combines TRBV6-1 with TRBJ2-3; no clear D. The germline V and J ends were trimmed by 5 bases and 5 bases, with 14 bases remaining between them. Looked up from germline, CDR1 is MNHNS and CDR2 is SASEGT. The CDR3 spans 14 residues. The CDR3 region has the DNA TGTGCCAGCAGTCTAAACCGGCCCGAAGATACGCAGTATTTT. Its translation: CASSLNRPEDTQYF.

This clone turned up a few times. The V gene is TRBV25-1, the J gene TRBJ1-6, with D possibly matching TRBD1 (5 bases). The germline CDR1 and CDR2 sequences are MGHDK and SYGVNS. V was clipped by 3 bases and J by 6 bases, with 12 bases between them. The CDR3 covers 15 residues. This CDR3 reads CASSDLQGGNSPLHF. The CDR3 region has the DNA TGTGCCAGCAGTGACTTGCAGGGAGGTAATTCACCCCTCCACTTT.

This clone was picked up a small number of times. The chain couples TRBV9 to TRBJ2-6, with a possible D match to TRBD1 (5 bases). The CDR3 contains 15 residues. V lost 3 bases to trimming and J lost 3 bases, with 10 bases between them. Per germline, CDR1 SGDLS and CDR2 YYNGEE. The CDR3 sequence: CASSATVIGANVLTF. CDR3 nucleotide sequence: TGTGCCAGCAGCGCGACAGTTATTGGGGCCAACGTCCTGACTTTC.

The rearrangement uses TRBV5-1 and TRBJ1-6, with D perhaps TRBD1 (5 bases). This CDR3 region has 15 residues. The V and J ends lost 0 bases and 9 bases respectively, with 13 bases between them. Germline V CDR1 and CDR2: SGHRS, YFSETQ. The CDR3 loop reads CASSLVSGKSSPLHF. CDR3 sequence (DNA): TGCGCCAGCAGCTTGGTTTCAGGGAAGAGTTCACCCCTCCACTTT.

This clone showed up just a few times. Here the CDR3 reads CAWDRAGSEAFF. Here the CDR3 DNA reads TGTGCCTGGGACAGGGCCGGATCGGAAGCTTTCTTT. The chain has TRBV30 and TRBJ1-1; 7 bases align to TRBD1. The CDR3 loop spans 12 amino acids. With V trimmed by 5 bases and J by 8 bases, 8 bases remained unmatched. Germline CDR1 and CDR2: GTSNPN and SVGIG (reference sequence).

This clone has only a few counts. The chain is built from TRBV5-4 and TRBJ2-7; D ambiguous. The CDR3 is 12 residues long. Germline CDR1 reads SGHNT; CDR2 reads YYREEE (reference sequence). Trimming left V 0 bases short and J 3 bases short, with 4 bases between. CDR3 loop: CASSLGDYEQYV. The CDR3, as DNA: TGTGCCAGCAGCTTGGGAGACTACGAGCAGTACGTC.

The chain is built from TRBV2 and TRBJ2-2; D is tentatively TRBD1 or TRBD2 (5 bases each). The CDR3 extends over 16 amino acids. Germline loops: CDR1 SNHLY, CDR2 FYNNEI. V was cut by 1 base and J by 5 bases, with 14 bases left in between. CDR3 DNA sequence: TGTGCCAGCAGTGAAGGTGGGACCCGCACGACCGGGGAGCTGTTTTTT. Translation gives CASSEGGTRTTGELFF.

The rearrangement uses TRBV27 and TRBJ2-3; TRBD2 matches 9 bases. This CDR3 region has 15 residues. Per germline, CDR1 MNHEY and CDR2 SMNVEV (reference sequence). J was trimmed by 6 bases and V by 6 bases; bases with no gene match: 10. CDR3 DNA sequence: TGTGCCAGCAGCCCTGGGCTAGCGGGAATGGATACGCAGTATTTT. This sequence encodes CASSPGLAGMDTQYF.

In nucleotides, the CDR3 is TGTGCCAGCAGCTTAGTGGCTAGCGGGAGTGTCCATGAGCAGTTCTTC. Translated, it gives CASSLVASGSVHEQFF. The J gene is TRBJ2-1, the V gene TRBV7-9; 10 bases fit TRBD2. The J segment lost 8 bases and the V segment lost 1 base, leaving 8 bases of the junction unmatched. The CDR3 runs 16 residues. In germline, CDR1 is SEHNR, CDR2 FQNEAQ (reference sequence).

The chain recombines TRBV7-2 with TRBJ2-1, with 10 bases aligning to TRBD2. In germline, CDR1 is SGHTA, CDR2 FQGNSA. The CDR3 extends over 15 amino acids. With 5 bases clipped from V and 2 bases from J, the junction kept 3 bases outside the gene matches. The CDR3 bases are TGTGCCAGCAGCCGCAGCGGGGGGGCCTACAATGAGCAGTTCTTC. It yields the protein CASSRSGGAYNEQFF.

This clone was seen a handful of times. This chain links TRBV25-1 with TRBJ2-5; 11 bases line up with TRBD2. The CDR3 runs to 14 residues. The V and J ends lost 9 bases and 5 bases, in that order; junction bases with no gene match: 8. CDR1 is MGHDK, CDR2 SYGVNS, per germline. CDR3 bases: TGTGCCAGGGAACTAGCGGGAGAGGGCGAGACCCAGTACTTC. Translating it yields CARELAGEGETQYF.

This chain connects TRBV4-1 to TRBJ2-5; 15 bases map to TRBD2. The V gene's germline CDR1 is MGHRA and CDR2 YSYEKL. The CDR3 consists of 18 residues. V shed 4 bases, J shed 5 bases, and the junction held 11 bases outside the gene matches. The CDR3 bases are TGCGCCAGCAGCCGAACAAATGGACTAGCGGGGGGGCTGGAGACCCAGTACTTC. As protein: CASSRTNGLAGGLETQYF.

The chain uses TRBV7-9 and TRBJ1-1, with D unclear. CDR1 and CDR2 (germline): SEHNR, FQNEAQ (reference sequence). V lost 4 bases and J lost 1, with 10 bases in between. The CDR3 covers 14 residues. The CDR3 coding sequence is TGTGCCAGCAGCTATGGACGGGCGAACACTGAAGCTTTCTTT. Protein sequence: CASSYGRANTEAFF.

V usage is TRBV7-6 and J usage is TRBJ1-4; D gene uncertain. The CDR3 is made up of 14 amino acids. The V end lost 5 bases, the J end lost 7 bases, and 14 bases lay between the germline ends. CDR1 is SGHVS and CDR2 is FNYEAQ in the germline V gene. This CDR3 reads CASSTTTGGEKLFF. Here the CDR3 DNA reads TGTGCCAGCAGCACCACAACTGGCGGTGAAAAACTGTTTTTT.

The CDR3 reads CASSLWTGGLDEQFF. In DNA form, the CDR3 reads TGTGCCAGCAGTTTATGGACAGGGGGCTTGGATGAGCAGTTCTTC. The chain joins TRBV28 to TRBJ2-1; 10 nucleotides match TRBD1. V shed 0 bases and J 8 bases; nucleotides not matched to a gene: 4. The V gene's germline CDR1 is MDHEN and CDR2 SYDVKM. This CDR3 contains 15 residues.

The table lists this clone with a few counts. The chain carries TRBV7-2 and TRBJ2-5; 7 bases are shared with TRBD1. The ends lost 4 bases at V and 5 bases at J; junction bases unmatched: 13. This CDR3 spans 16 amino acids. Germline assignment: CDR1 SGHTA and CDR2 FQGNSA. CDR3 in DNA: TGTGCCAGCAGCTCCTTCCGACAGGGTGGGGAGGAGACCCAGTACTTC. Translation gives CASSSFRQGGEETQYF.

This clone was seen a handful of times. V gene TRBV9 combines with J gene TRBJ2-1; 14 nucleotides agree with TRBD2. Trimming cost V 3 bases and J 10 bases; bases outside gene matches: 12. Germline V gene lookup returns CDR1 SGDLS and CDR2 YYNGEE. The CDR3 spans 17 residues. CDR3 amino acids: CASSGVFGTSGSLEQFF. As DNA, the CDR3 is TGTGCCAGCAGCGGAGTATTCGGGACTAGCGGGAGCTTGGAGCAGTTCTTC.